This T cell receptor beta chain was profiled in a study of control samples from healthy donors and cancer patients. Per germline, CDR1 SGDLS and CDR2 YYNGEE. The V gene end was trimmed by 1 base and the J gene end by 5 bases; junction bases not matched to a gene: 8. The CDR3 spans 16 residues. Here immunoSEQ multiplex PCR was the method, and the copy in TCRdb shows in-frame clones only, minus some. Of about 170,000 clones listed, 91% are singletons. The source is a woman aged 25 to 39 in good health. Sequencing input: blood. The rearrangement uses TRBV9 and TRBJ2-5; 10 nucleotides line up with TRBD2. The CDR3 DNA follows: TGTGCCAGCAGCGTATCTAGCGGGAGTTCTGGGGAGACCCAGTACTTC. This translates into CASSVSSGSSGETQYF.